Described below is a single TCR beta chain sequence and its context. Its cognate antigen has yet to be identified. Base qualities were left out, and no much larger clone turns up one base away. The same CDR3 also results from other DNA sequences found in this sample. The CDR3 covers 11 residues, taking in both the cysteine and the phenylalanine. CDR3 DNA is the only sequence kept; it has 33 bases, read in frame from the first base. CDR1 and CDR2 (LNHDA, SQIVND) derive from the germline V gene (reference sequence). The junction shows trimming of 1 base on V and 5 bases on J, plus 1 base between the germline ends. The CDR3 regions of human TCRbeta chains were subjected to immunosequencing. The original pipeline was this. Repertoire TCRs were matched against a reference library of SARS-CoV-2-specific TCRs generated with the MIRA antigen-specificity platform. Breadth was defined as the fraction of unique TCRs that were SARS-CoV-2-associated. Depth was defined as the fraction of total T cells that were SARS-CoV-2-associated. Using the MIRA data, every spike-specific TCR was mapped to the spike region that the TCR reacted to and assigned to either a CD4 or a CD8 class. Log10-transformed breadth and depth values were compared by one-way ANOVA with Sidak's multiple comparisons tests. Here the immuneACCESS table is served through TCRdb, limited to in-frame sequences with V and J called. Missing clones are a known gap in these copies; in checked studies unresolved V genes cover under half, and the rest lacks a known reason. Clonal size and the V and J genes are those of that table, whereas D and trimming came from the DNA. The sample table lists about 270,000 clones, approximately 94% of them with a count of one. 0.55% of the sample is in the top ten clones.

In the paper's terms, the time point label means: about 28 days (+/-7) after the second vaccine dose. AZD1222 recipients given second doses at about 4 weeks or at about 12 weeks were pooled, since spike-specific TCR depth and breadth were not found to differ between the two schedules. The vaccinee samples were drawn from two UK trials, COV001 and COV002, one of which was a single-blind randomized controlled phase 2/3 trial testing AZD1222 (ChAdOx1 nCoV-19) in healthy adults. Trial participant PBMC samples were collected at day 0 and day 28 after the second dose for TCRbeta chain sequencing. The data are from a study of T cell responses to AZD1222 COVID-19 vaccine (dated by TCRdb to 2020 to 2023). Study-level background: A total of 233 trial participants underwent TCR sequencing, of whom approximately 200 had received two doses of AZD1222 and some 26 had received two doses of the MenACWY control vaccine. Trial participants were enrolled by age into subgroups of 18-55, 56-69 and 70-plus years, and around 150, 29 and 61 TCR-sequenced participants, respectively, were included in these subgroups.

The research as a whole found: Nearly half of unique spike-specific TCRs reportedly recognized epitopes outside regions mutated in the B.1.351 and B.1.1.7 variants. Because no day 14 peak-response samples were available, the repertoires could be characterized only after the peak T cell response. Vaccine-associated CD4 TCRs spanned the whole spike protein, with dominant responses in regions 160-218 and 743-854. The 56-69-year group was small, and its depth increase did not reach significance, likely because of low power. After two AZD1222 doses, spike-specific TCR breadth and depth were significantly higher than at day 0 and than in MenACWY recipients. Conclusions about previously exposed vaccinees were limited because only six AZD1222 recipients were SARS-CoV-2 seropositive at baseline. Most participants were white British and females outnumbered males, and the authors suggested that clonal diversity may have been underestimated.

The rearranged chain carries TRBV19 and TRBJ2-3; the D segment cannot be called with confidence. The sequenced sample was peripheral blood, obtained 28 days after the second AZD1222 dose. The clonotype was recovered from an adult who received the AZD1222 COVID-19 vaccine. The encoded CDR3 is CASSIGDTQYF. The nucleotides read TGTGCCAGTAGTATAGGAGATACGCAGTATTTT.